Presented here are 8 T cell receptor beta chains from one specimen sequenced in a study of PD-1 blockade in classical Hodgkin lymphoma. Exposure to brentuximab vedotin varied, and each patient had relapsed following autologous stem cell transplantation. Assay used: immunoSEQ multiplex PCR; TCRdb lists only in-frame clones, some missing. The sample has 70,000 or so clones, around 75% seen once; the top ten hold about 9.1%. Sequencing used peripheral blood mononuclear cells (PBMCs), obtained before the second cycle of nivolumab. These TCRs come from a human donor with classical Hodgkin lymphoma.

This clone was counted a few times. The V and J genes are TRBV28 and TRBJ1-1; 9 nucleotides align to TRBD1. This CDR3 region has 16 residues. V gave up 4 bases and J gave up 3 bases; unmatched junction bases: 9. Germline CDR1 reads MDHEN; CDR2 reads SYDVKM. CDR3 residues: CASSSLTGGYDTEAFF. In DNA form, the CDR3 reads TGTGCCAGCAGTTCACTCACAGGGGGCTACGACACTGAAGCTTTCTTT.

Details on this clone: The same CDR3 also results from other DNA sequences found in this sample. This chain joins TRBV6-5 and TRBJ2-3, with 10 nucleotides matching TRBD2. CDR1 and CDR2 (germline): MNHEY, SVGAGI. The J segment lost 6 bases and the V segment lost 2 bases, leaving 2 bases of the junction unmatched. The CDR3 runs 14 residues. This CDR3 is CASSYSGGADTQYF. The CDR3 region has the DNA TGTGCCAGCAGTTACAGCGGGGGGGCTGATACGCAGTATTTT.

About this clone itself: At one end the junction does not follow the germline gene, possibly because of a read error. This rearrangement joins TRBV7-9 to TRBJ1-3, with D possibly TRBD1 on 5 matching bases. In germline, CDR1 is SEHNR, CDR2 FQNEAQ (reference sequence). The CDR3 totals 12 residues. Here the CDR3 reads CASSLVGRHPFF. The CDR3 bases are TGTGCCAGCAGCTTAGTGGGACGGCATCCTTTTTTT.

This chain joins TRBV7-2 and TRBJ2-5, with 12 bases identical to TRBD2. There are 15 residues in the CDR3. V lost 7 bases and J lost 2; bases outside the gene matches: 5. From germline, CDR1 is SGHTA and CDR2 FQGNSA. The CDR3 loop reads CASKRTSGAQETQYF. The CDR3 DNA sequence: TGTGCCAGCAAAAGGACTAGCGGGGCACAAGAGACCCAGTACTTC.

V gene TRBV4-2 combines with J gene TRBJ1-2; TRBD1 is a possible D gene (5 bases). Between the trimmed V and J ends, which lost 0 bases and 8 bases, there was a span of 19 bases. There are 16 residues in the CDR3. The germline V gene encodes CDR1 LGHNA and CDR2 YNFKEQ. The CDR3 loop reads CASSQDGPGGRKGYTF. CDR3 nucleotide sequence: TGTGCCAGCAGCCAAGATGGGCCTGGGGGAAGAAAGGGCTACACCTTC.

The chain couples TRBV5-1 to TRBJ2-1; 8 bases agree with TRBD1. The germline gives CDR1 SGHRS, CDR2 YFSETQ. This CDR3 contains 15 residues. Trimming removed 4 bases from V and 6 bases from J; junction bases left unmatched: 9. Here the CDR3 reads CASSPQGAAINEQFF. Written as DNA, the CDR3 is TGCGCCAGCAGCCCCCAGGGGGCGGCGATCAATGAGCAGTTCTTC. The whole variable domain, filled in from reference TRBV5-1 and TRBJ2-1, reads KAGVTQTPRYLIKTRGQQVTLSCSPISGHRSVSWYQQTPGQGLQFLFEYFSETQRNKGNFPGRFSGRQFSNSRSEMNVSTLELGDSALYLCASSPQGAAINEQFFGPGTRLTVL.

This clone was found a few times. As DNA, the CDR3 is TGTGCCAGCAGCTTAGTCTTAGCCACCAACACAGATACGCAGTATTTT. Translating gives CASSLVLATNTDTQYF. The chain employs TRBV7-9 and TRBJ2-3, with D hard to call. Between the trimmed V and J ends, which lost 1 base and 2 bases, there was a span of 13 bases. In germline, CDR1 is SEHNR, CDR2 FQNEAQ (reference sequence). The CDR3 is 16 residues long. Complete variable domain (other parts from reference TRBV7-9 and TRBJ2-3): DTGVSQNPRHKITKRGQNVTFRCDPISEHNRLYWYRQTLGQGPEFLTYFQNEAQLEKSRLLSDRFSAERPKGSFSTLEIQRTEQGDSAMYLCASSLVLATNTDTQYFGPGTRLTVL.

The gene calls are TRBV6-5 and TRBJ1-4; perhaps TRBD1 as D (5 bases). Germline assignment: CDR1 MNHEY and CDR2 SVGAGI. This CDR3 spans 16 amino acids. V was shortened by 2 bases and J by 2 bases, with 12 bases between the two germline ends. CDR3 sequence: CASSYDRQGTNEKLFF. CDR3 nucleotides: TGTGCCAGCAGTTACGACCGCCAGGGCACTAATGAAAAACTGTTTTTT.